There are a few counts of the clone carrying this TCR beta chain. The antigen remains undetermined. The data stem from a study of glioma-infiltrating T cells after dendritic cell vaccination. Findings and limits, study-wide: Few patients contributed both blood and tumor specimens.

The repertoire was sequenced with immunoSEQ multiplex PCR; TCRdb's copy has only in-frame clones and lacks some. The table lists 50,000 to 55,000 clones, about 91% of them singletons. The V and J ends lost 6 bases and 5 bases respectively, with 20 bases between them. This CDR3 spans 16 amino acids. From germline, CDR1 is MRHNA and CDR2 SNTAGT. Time point: after dendritic cell vaccination, including at tumor progression/relapse. The clonotype comes from a human donor with glioblastoma. The source material was blood, sampled after dendritic cell vaccination. The rearrangement links TRBV6-4 to TRBJ2-1; D is possibly TRBD1 (6 bases). The DNA of the CDR3 is TGTGCCAGCAGCTCCTCCGGTGGGGGCGGACACAATGAGCAGTTCTTC. Protein product: CASSSSGGGGHNEQFF.